This note documents a single T cell receptor (beta chain) sequence. The antigen remains unidentified. Both 60 Vbeta primers and 13 Jbeta primers went into the PCR. Here immunoSEQ multiplex PCR was the method, and the copy in TCRdb shows in-frame clones only, minus some. The table has about 140,000 clones, approximately 80% seen once. This specimen comes from a study of cytomegalovirus exposure and HLA in healthy donors. Across the study: As an earlier analysis found, 150 million to 200 million T cells yielded approximately 110 million unique TCR beta sequences.

Overall study findings and caveats: There were some public TCRs occurring in many donors, but most TCR sequences were rare.

The origin of this receptor is a man aged 50-59 years in good health and CMV-seronegative. The sequenced sample was PBMCs.

CDR3: CASSLGGAFGEKLFF. In nucleotides, the CDR3 is TGTGCCAGCAGTTTAGGCGGGGCTTTTGGTGAAAAACTGTTTTTT. This chain links TRBV27 with TRBJ1-4, with D perhaps TRBD1 (5 bases). The CDR3 has 15 amino acids. Germline lookup yields CDR1 MNHEY and CDR2 SMNVEV (reference sequence). Trimming took 2 bases from V and 7 from J, leaving 14 bases between them.